The present TCR beta chain was sequenced within a study of blood T cell repertoires in COVID-19. On the study more broadly: In each case, the material was cDNA or gDNA derived from T cells, B-cell-depleted T cells, or PBMCs.

A Seattle source enrolled patients during active infection and followed them longitudinally. Original methodology: The authors estimated nucleated cell counts from reference gene primer amplification. Assay used: immunoSEQ multiplex PCR; TCRdb lists only in-frame clones, some missing. D and trimming were read from the DNA, whereas the V and J calls and clone size are those reported in that table. Of about 320,000 clones in the sample, approximately 89% were seen once. Germline CDR1 reads LGHDT; CDR2 reads YNNKEL (reference sequence). V was trimmed by 4 bases and J by 6 bases, leaving 10 bases between them. CDR3 length: 14 residues.

The sequence derives from a woman in her 30s with COVID-19, enrolled during active disease. Specimen: peripheral blood. This chain links TRBV3-1 (or the pseudogene TRBV3-2) with TRBJ1-6; a weak D match, TRBD1 (5 bases). The CDR3 bases are TGTGCCAGCAGCCGCGGGGGAATTAATTCACCCCTCCACTTT. Translated, it gives CASSRGGINSPLHF.